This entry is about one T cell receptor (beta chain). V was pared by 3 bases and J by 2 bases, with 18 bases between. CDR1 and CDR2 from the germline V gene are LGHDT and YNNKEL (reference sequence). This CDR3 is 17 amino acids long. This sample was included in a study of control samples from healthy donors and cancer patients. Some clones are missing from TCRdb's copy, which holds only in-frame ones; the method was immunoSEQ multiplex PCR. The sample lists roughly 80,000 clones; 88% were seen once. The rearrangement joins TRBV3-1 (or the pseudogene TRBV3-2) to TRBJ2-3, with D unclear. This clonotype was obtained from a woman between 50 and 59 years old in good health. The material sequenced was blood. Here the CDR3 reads CASSHPPGSPSTDTQYF. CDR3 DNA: TGTGCCAGCAGCCACCCCCCAGGTAGTCCCTCCACAGATACGCAGTATTTT.